One T cell receptor (beta chain) is described in this entry. Its antigen remains unidentified. Trimming removed 6 bases from V and 4 bases from J, with 9 bases in between. This CDR3 region has 12 residues. The germline gives CDR1 MNHEY, CDR2 SVGAGI. Generated by immunoSEQ multiplex PCR, the TCRdb table keeps only in-frame clones and is missing some. Of about 31,000 clones listed, roughly 90% are singletons. The sample belongs to a study of T cell responses to AZD1222 COVID-19 vaccine. Study results and limitations: Unmutated variant regions are reportedly targeted by nearly half of spike-specific TCRs. Baseline seropositives among AZD1222 recipients totaled only five to seven. Dominant at 160-218 and 743-854, vaccine-associated CD4 TCRs also spanned spike. It should be noted that donors were predominantly white British and more often female, and clonal diversity was possibly underestimated.

Source: peripheral blood, taken 28 days after the second AZD1222 dose. The source of this sequence is an adult who received the AZD1222 COVID-19 vaccine. J is TRBJ2-5 and V is TRBV6-5; D is uncertain. The CDR3, as DNA: TGTGCCAGCAGGTCAGCCATAGAGACCCAGTACTTC. This gives the protein CASRSAIETQYF.